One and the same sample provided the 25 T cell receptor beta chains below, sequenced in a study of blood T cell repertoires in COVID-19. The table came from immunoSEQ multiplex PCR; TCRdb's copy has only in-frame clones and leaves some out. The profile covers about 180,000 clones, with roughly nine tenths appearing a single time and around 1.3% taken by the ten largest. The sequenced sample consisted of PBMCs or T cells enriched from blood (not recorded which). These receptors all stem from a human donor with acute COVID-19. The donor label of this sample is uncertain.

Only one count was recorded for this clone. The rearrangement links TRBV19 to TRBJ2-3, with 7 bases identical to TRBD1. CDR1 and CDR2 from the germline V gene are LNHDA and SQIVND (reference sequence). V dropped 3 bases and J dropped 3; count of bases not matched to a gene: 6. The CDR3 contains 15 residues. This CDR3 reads CASSIEGARTDTQYF. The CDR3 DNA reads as TGTGCCAGTAGTATCGAGGGGGCCAGGACAGATACGCAGTATTTT. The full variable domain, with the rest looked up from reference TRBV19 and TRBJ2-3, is DGGITQSPKYLFRKEGQNVTLSCEQNLNHDAMYWYRQDPGQGLRLIYYSQIVNDFQKGDIAEGYSVSREKKESFPLTVTSAQKNPTAFYLCASSIEGARTDTQYFGPGTRLTVL.

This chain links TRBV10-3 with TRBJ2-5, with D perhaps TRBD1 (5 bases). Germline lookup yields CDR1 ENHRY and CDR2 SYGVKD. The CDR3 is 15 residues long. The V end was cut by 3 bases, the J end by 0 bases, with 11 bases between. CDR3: CAISDSQGNQETQYF. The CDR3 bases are TGTGCCATCAGTGATTCCCAGGGAAACCAAGAGACCCAGTACTTC.

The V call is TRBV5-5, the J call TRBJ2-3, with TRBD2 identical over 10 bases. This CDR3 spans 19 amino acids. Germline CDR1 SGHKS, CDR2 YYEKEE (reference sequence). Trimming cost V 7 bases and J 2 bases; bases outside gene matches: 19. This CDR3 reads CASFLRGLAHSANTDTQYF. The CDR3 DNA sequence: TGTGCCAGCTTCCTTCGGGGACTAGCGCATTCCGCTAACACAGATACGCAGTATTTT.

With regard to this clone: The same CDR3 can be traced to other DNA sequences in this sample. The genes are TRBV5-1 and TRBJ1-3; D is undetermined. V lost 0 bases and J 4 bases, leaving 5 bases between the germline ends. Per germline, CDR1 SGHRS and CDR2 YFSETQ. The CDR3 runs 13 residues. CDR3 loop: CASSLGAGNTIYF. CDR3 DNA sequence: TGCGCCAGCAGCTTGGGGGCCGGAAACACCATATATTTT.

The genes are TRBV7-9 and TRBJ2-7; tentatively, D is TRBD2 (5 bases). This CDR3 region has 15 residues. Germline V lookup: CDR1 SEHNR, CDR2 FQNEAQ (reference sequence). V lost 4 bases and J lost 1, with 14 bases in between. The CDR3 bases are TGTGCCAGCAGCTCTACAAGCGGATCTTCCTACGAGCAGTACTTC. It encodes CASSSTSGSSYEQYF.

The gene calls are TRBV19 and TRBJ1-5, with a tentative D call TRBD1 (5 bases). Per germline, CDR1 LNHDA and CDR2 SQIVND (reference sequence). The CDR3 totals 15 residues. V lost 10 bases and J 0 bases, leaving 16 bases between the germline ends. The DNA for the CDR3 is TGTGCCACTAAAGATAGGGGTTATAGCAATCAGCCCCAGCATTTT. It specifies CATKDRGYSNQPQHF.

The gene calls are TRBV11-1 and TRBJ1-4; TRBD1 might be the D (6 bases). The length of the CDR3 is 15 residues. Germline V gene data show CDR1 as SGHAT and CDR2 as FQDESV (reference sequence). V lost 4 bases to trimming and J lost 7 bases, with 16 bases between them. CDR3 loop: CASSSTWGQGEKLFF. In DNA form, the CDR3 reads TGTGCCAGCAGCTCTACGTGGGGGCAGGGTGAAAAACTGTTTTTT.

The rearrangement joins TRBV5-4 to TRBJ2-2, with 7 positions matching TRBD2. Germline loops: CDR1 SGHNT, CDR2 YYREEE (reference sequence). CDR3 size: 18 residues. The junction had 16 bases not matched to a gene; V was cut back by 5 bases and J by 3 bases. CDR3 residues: CASRSPRGEGSDTGELFF. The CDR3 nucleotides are TGTGCCAGCAGGTCACCCCGGGGGGAGGGTTCGGACACCGGGGAGCTGTTTTTT.

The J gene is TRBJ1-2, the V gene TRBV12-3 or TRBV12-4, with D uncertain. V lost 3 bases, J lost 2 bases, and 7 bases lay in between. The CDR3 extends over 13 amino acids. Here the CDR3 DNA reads TGTGCCAGCAGTTTTGGGCAAAACTATGGCTACACCTTC. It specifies CASSFGQNYGYTF.

CDR3 sequence (DNA): TGCGCCAGCAGCCAGTTTTTTGGTCCAGAAAGAATGAACACTGAAGCTTTCTTT. It is translated as CASSQFFGPERMNTEAFF. The gene calls are TRBV4-3 and TRBJ1-1; D gene unclear. From germline, CDR1 is LGHNA and CDR2 YSLEER. The length of the CDR3 is 18 residues. V dropped 3 bases and J dropped 0 bases, with 20 bases sitting between them.

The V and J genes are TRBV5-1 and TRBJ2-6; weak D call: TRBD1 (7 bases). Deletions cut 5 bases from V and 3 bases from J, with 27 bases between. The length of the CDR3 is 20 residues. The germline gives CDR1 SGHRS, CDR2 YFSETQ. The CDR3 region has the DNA TGCGCCAGCAGACATTGGGAGGCCGTGACAGGGAGAGGTGGGGCCAACGTCCTGACTTTC. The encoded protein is CASRHWEAVTGRGGANVLTF.

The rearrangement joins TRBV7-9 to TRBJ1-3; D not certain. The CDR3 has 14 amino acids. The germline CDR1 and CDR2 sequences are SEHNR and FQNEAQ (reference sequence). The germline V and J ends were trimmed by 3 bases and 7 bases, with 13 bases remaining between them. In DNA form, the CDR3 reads TGTGCCAGCAGCTTGGACGGGGTCGGGAACACCATATATTTT. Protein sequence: CASSLDGVGNTIYF.

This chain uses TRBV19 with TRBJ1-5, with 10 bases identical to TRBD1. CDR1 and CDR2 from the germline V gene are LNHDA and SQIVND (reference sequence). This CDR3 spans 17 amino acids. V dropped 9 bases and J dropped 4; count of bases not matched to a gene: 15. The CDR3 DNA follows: TGTGCCAGCACCCGGGACAGGGGCCTTTTAGGAAATCAGCCCCAGCATTTT. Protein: CASTRDRGLLGNQPQHF.

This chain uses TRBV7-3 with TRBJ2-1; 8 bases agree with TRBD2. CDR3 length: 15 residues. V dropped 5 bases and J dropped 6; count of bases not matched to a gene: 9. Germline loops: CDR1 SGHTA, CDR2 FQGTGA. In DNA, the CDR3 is TGTGCCAGCAGCCCTTGGGCCGGGGGGGGCAATGAGCAGTTCTTC. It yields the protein CASSPWAGGGNEQFF. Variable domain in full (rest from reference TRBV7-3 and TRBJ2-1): GAGVSQTPSNKVTEKGKYVELRCDPISGHTALYWYRQSLGQGPEFLIYFQGTGAADDSGLPNDRFFAVRPEGSVSTLKIQRTERGDSAVYLCASSPWAGGGNEQFFGPGTRLTVL.

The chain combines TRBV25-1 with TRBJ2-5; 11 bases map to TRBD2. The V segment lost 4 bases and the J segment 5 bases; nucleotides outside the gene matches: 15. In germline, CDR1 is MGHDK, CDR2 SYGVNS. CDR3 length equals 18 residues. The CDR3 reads CASSGGTSGGHPGETQYF. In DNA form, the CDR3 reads TGTGCCAGCAGTGGGGGAACTAGCGGGGGACACCCGGGGGAGACCCAGTACTTC. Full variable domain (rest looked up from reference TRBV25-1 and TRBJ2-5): EADIYQTPRYLVIGTGKKITLECSQTMGHDKMYWYQQDPGMELHLIHYSYGVNSTEKGDLSSESTVSRIRTEHFPLTLESARPSHTSQYLCASSGGTSGGHPGETQYFGPGTRLLVL.

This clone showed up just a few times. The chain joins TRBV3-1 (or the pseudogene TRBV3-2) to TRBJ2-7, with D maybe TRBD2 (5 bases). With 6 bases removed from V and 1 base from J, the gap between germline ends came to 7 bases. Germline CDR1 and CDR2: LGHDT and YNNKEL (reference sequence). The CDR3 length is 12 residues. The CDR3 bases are TGTGCCAGCAGTGGGAGTTCCTACGAGCAGTACTTC. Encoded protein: CASSGSSYEQYF.

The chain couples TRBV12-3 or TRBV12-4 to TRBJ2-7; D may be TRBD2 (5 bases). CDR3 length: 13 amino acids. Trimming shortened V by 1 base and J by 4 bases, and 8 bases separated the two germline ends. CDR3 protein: CASSLGGQYEQYF. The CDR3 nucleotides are TGTGCCAGCAGTTTAGGCGGGCAGTACGAGCAGTACTTC.

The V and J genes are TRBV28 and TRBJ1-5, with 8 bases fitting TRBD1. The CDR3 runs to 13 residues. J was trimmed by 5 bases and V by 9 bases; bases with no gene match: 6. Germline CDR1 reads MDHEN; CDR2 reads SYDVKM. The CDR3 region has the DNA TGTGCCAGTATGACAGGGGTGGATCAGCCCCAGCATTTT. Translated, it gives CASMTGVDQPQHF.

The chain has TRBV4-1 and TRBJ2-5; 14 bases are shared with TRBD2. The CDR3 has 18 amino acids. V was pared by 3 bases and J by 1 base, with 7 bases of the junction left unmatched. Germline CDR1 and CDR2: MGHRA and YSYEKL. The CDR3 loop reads CASSHLRGLAGAQETQYF. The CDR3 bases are TGCGCCAGCAGCCACCTCAGGGGACTAGCGGGGGCCCAAGAGACCCAGTACTTC.

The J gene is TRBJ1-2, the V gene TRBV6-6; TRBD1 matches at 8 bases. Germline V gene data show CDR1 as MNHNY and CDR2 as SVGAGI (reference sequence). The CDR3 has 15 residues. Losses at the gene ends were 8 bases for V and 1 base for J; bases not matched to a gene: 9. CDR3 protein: CASLANRGGNYGYTF. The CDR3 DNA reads TGTGCCAGCTTGGCCAACAGGGGGGGTAACTATGGCTACACCTTC.

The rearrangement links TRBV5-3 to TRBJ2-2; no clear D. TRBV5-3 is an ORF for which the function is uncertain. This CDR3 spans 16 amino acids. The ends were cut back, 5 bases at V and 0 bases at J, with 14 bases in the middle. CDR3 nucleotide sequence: TGTGCCAGAAGTCCGCCCCAGTCGACGAACACCGGGGAGCTGTTTTTT. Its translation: CARSPPQSTNTGELFF.

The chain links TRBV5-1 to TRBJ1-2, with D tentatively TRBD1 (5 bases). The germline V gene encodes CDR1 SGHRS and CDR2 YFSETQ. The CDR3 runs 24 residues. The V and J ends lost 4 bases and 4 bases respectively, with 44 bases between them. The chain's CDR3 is CASSPTKLQGWRDDRRDVVYGYTF. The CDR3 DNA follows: TGCGCCAGCAGCCCTACGAAACTCCAGGGCTGGCGTGATGACCGGAGAGACGTAGTCTATGGCTACACCTTC. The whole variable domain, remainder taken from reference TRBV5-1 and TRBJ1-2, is KAGVTQTPRYLIKTRGQQVTLSCSPISGHRSVSWYQQTPGQGLQFLFEYFSETQRNKGNFPGRFSGRQFSNSRSEMNVSTLELGDSALYLCASSPTKLQGWRDDRRDVVYGYTFGSGTRLTVV.

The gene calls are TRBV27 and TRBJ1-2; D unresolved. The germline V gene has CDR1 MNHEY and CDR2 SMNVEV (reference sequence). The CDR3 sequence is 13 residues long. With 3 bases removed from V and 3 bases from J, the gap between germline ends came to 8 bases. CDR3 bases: TGTGCCAGCAGTTTCGGGTTTGACTATGGCTACACCTTC. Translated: CASSFGFDYGYTF.

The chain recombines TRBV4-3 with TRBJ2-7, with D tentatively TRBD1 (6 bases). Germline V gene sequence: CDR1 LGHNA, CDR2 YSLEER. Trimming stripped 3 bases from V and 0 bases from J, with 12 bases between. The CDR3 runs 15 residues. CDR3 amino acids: CASSQGAGVSYEQYF. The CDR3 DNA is TGCGCCAGCAGCCAGGGGGCAGGGGTCTCCTACGAGCAGTACTTC.

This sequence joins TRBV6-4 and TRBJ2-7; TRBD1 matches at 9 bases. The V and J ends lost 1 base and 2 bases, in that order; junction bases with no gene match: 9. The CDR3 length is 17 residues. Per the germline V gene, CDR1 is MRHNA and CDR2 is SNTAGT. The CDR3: CASSDLDRDRAAYEQYF. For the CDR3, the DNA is TGTGCCAGCAGTGACTTGGACCGGGACAGGGCCGCCTACGAGCAGTACTTC.